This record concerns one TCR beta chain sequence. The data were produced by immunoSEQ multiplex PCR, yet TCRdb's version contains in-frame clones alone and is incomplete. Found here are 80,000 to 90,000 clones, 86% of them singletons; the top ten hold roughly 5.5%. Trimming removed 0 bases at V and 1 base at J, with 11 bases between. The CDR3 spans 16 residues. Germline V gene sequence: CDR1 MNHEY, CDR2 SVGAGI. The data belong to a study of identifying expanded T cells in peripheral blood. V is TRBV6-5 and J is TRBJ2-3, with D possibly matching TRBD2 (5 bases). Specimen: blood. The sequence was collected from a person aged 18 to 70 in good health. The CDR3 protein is CASSYSLTGGTDTQYF. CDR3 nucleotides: TGTGCCAGCAGTTACTCACTAACCGGGGGCACAGATACGCAGTATTTT.